This TCR beta chain emerged from a study of shared clonotypes between healthy human individuals. For the study at large: In total, the donors were a couple of women and a few men aged 18 to 49. Three plates were used per donor for CD4 naive, three for CD4 memory, two for CD8 naive and one for CD8 memory. Study-wide points: Limitation of the genetic and exposure-history diversity represented came from the few donors.

Samples underwent the assay at deep level. Clones were sequenced by immunoSEQ multiplex PCR, and TCRdb holds only the in-frame ones, with some missing. Of approximately 2,200,000 clones in the sample, approximately 94% were seen once. On this clone: Its antigen is not known.

V lost 3 bases, J lost 7 bases, and 27 bases stayed unmatched. Germline loops: CDR1 SGDLS, CDR2 YYNGEE. CDR3 length: 20 residues. The naive CD8 population came from CD45RO-negative cells selected for CCR7, without terminally differentiated effector memory CD45RA+ cells. The source is a man aged 18 to 30 in good health. Some clones in this sample may be carry-over from other donors' samples. V is TRBV9 and J is TRBJ1-1; 7 bases agree with TRBD1. The sequenced sample was naive CD8+ T cells from PBMCs. The CDR3 DNA is TGTGCCAGCAGCGCCCGACGAGAACCCCCAACCAAAACAGGGGCGGGTGAAGCTTTCTTT. Translating it yields CASSARREPPTKTGAGEAFF.